This T cell receptor (beta chain) was obtained from a study of regulatory T cells in long-lasting Graves disease. Looking at the study overall: Antithyroid drug use was under 3 months in newly diagnosed Graves' patients.

This clonotype has ten or more counts. Its antigen is unidentified. Construction of TCR beta libraries relied on iRepertoire HTBI primers and on Arm-PCR targeting CDR3 regions. TCRdb re-analysed the multiplex PCR reads in MiXCR, keeping a single row per CDR3 protein. The sample has about 400,000 distinct CDR3 sequences; about 14% are singletons. The study's findings and limits: Persistent Graves' patients showed reduced TCR diversity versus newly diagnosed patients. Persistent disease exhibited a predilection for TRBV28, TRBJ1-2 and TRBJ2-5. With approximately 2,800 shared public clonotypes, persistent patients exceeded new patients, who shared around 970.

With V trimmed by 7 bases and J by 4 bases, 7 bases remained unmatched. The CDR3 runs 15 residues. Germline loops: CDR1 SNHLY, CDR2 FYNNEI. Time point given: newly diagnosed GD, antithyroid drugs for less than 3 months. Extracted RNA from PBMCs served as the source of the TCR library. The sequencing here drew on peripheral blood mononuclear cells (PBMCs), taken at new diagnosis, from a patient treated with antithyroid drugs. This clonotype was sampled from a female donor with Graves disease. The J gene is TRBJ1-4, the V gene TRBV2; 9 positions agree with TRBD1. In DNA, the CDR3 is TGTGCCAGCAAGAACAGGGGGCTTGGTAATGAAAAACTGTTTTTT. Translating gives CASKNRGLGNEKLFF. The full variable domain, in which reference TRBV2 and TRBJ1-4 provide the parts outside the CDR3, is EPEVTQTPSHQVTQMGQEVILRCVPISNHLYFYWYRQILGQKVEFLVSFYNNEISEKSEIFDDQFSVERPDGSNFTLKIRSTKLEDSAMYFCASKNRGLGNEKLFFGSGTQLSVL.